This T cell receptor (beta chain) was sequenced during a study of PD-1 blockade in classical Hodgkin lymphoma (TCRdb year 2020). For the wider study: Nivolumab dosing was 3 mg/kg intravenously every 2 weeks, continuing until either disease progression or unacceptable toxicity. To define a peripheral blood immune signature of response to PD-1 blockade in classical Hodgkin lymphoma, the study combined TCR beta sequencing with CyTOF.

CDR3 length: 15 amino acids, cysteine to phenylalanine. The retained sequence is limited to the CDR3, 45 bases, with the frame set at the first base. In the germline V gene (reference sequence), CDR1 corresponds to MNHEY and CDR2 to SMNVEV. V has 1 base trimmed and J has 5 bases trimmed; junction bases matching no gene number 6. Taken with the paper, the label for time point translates to: cycle 2 day 1 (C2D1) of nivolumab. Every trial patient had relapsed after autologous stem cell transplantation, and cohorts A, B and C differed in prior brentuximab vedotin exposure. The trial cohort comprised more than 55 patients with relapsed/refractory classical Hodgkin lymphoma whose best overall responses were complete response, partial response or progressive disease. Trial patients were treated with single-agent nivolumab in the multi-cohort phase II CheckMate 205 trial. An independent review committee assessed best overall response by applying the 2007 International Working Group response criteria. Trial PBMCs were collected immediately before nivolumab initiation (C1D1) and during therapy at cycle 2 day 1 and cycle 4 day 1. After peripheral blood was drawn into 8 mL Vacutainer Cell Preparation Tubes, PBMCs were isolated by centrifugation and then cryopreserved.

With regard to this clone: Its antigen is still unknown. Base qualities are not at hand, and no much larger clone is one base apart.

Genomic DNA was extracted with the Qiagen DNeasy kit from unsorted PBMCs and from negatively selected CD4+ and CD8+ fractions. TCR beta CDR3 regions were subjected to amplification by immunoSEQ multiplex PCR with primers that anneal to V and J segments. A synthetic immune receptor repertoire was used to minimize amplification bias, and remaining bias was computationally removed after sequencing. The authors processed their data as follows. Custom Python scripts were used to quantify repertoire diversity as the Shannon entropy index. Unsorted, CD4+ and CD8+ repertoires were analyzed separately, except in combined analyses where CD4+ and CD8+ sequences were merged in silico. A clone counted as expanded when the clone's frequency after treatment rose at least 2-fold relative to C1D1, and clones undetected at baseline were given a pseudocount of 0.5. Singleton clones were defined as clones with 0 or 1 copy at C1D1, and non-singleton clones were defined as clones with 2 or more copies. Clones expanded in unsorted samples were annotated as CD4+, CD8+ or unknown by matching protein sequences in sorted samples from the same patient. Wilcoxon tests on paired samples were used to test changes in diversity from C1D1 to C4D1. This is the immuneACCESS table as TCRdb keeps it, with only in-frame sequences that have V and J called. A part of the clones is gone; compared with another copy, unresolved V genes explain less than half, and the rest is unexplained. V and J calls and clone size are those listed in that table; D and trimming were worked out from the DNA. This sample gives about 110,000 clones in total; 80% to 90% of them show up just once. Just under 20% of the sample is in the top ten clones.

What the authors observed across the whole study: Trial patients with a complete response had baseline diversity similar to that of newly diagnosed patients, while partial responders and progressors had significantly lower diversity. Diversity was lower in patients who began nivolumab less than 1 year after ASCT, so these patients were left out of later analyses to avoid confounding by immune reconstitution. Newly diagnosed patients were reported to have lower baseline TCR diversity than healthy donors, and relapsed/refractory patients were reported to have lower baseline TCR diversity still. CD4+ but not CD8+ TCR diversity rose significantly by C4D1 (p=0.0027 vs p=0.16), most apparent in complete responders (p=0.02). The study covered only a single clinical trial cohort, and the causes of the repertoire differences, possibly disease activity or prior therapy, were still not defined.

Specimen: peripheral blood mononuclear cells (PBMCs), collected before the second cycle of nivolumab. The TCR comes from a human donor with classical Hodgkin lymphoma. The chain is assembled from TRBV27 and TRBJ2-7; 9 bases in the junction line up with TRBD2. The CDR3 protein: CASSLLGSGRDEQYF. In nucleotide form, the sequence is TGTGCCAGCAGTTTATTAGGTAGCGGGAGAGACGAGCAGTACTTC.